This T cell receptor (beta chain) was identified during a study of CD8 T cells in ankylosing spondylitis. This clonotype occurred many times. Its antigen is as yet unknown. TCRdb re-called the 5' RACE reads through MiXCR, storing one row per CDR3 protein. This table has hundreds of thousands of distinct CDR3 sequences, about an eighth appearing once. Study conclusions and caveats: Apparently characteristic of ankylosing spondylitis blood was a TCR beta motif (about 8 highly homologous variants).

Germline V gives CDR1 DFQATT, CDR2 SNEGSKA (reference sequence). V lost 6 bases and J lost 1, with 9 bases in between. This CDR3 spans 12 amino acids. This sequence originates from a male donor with ankylosing spondylitis. J is TRBJ1-1 and V is TRBV20-1; possibly TRBD1 for D (5 bases). Sequencing used blood, either unsorted or a sorted T cell fraction (not recorded which). The CDR3 nucleotides are TGCAGTGCGGGGCAGGCGAACACTGAAGCTTTCTTT. This encodes CSAGQANTEAFF.